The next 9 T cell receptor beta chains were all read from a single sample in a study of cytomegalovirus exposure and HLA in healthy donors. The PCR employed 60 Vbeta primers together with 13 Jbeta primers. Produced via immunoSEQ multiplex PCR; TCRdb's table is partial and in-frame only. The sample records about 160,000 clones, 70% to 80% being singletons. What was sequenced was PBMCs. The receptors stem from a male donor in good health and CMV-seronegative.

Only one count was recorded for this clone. The CDR3, as DNA: TGTGCCAGTAGTATTACCGGGACAGGGGGCAACGAGCAGTACTTC. Its translation: CASSITGTGGNEQYF. The V gene is TRBV19, the J gene TRBJ2-7; 12 bases fit TRBD1. The CDR3 spans 15 residues. Germline trimming cut 3 bases from V and 5 bases from J; bases unmatched to any gene: 5. Germline lookup yields CDR1 LNHDA and CDR2 SQIVND (reference sequence).

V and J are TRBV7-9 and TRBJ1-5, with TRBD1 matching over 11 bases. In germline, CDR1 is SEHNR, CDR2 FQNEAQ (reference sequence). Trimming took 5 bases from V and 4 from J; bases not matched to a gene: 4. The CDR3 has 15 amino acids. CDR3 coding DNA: TGTGCCAGCAGCGGGGGGACAGGGGGGAATCAGCCCCAGCATTTT. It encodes CASSGGTGGNQPQHF.

CDR3: CASSLLGTGALNEQFF. Here the CDR3 DNA reads TGCGCCAGCAGCTTGTTAGGCACAGGGGCCCTCAATGAGCAGTTCTTC. The rearrangement joins TRBV5-1 to TRBJ2-1; 7 nucleotides match TRBD1. The CDR3 consists of 16 residues. J gave up 6 bases and V 1 base, and 10 bases lay outside the gene matches. Per the germline V gene, CDR1 is SGHRS and CDR2 is YFSETQ.

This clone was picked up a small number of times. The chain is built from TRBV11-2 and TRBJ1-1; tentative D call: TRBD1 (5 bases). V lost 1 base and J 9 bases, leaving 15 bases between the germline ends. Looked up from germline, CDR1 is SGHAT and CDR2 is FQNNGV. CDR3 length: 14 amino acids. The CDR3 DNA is TGTGCCAGCAGCTTAGGTCGGGGGGTCCTAAAAGCTTTCTTT. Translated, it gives CASSLGRGVLKAFF.

CDR3 in amino acids: CAWGTGTGGEQYF. The DNA for the CDR3 is TGTGCCTGGGGTACCGGGACAGGGGGAGAGCAGTACTTC. V usage is TRBV30 and J usage is TRBJ2-7; TRBD1 agrees at 11 bases. The CDR3 runs to 13 residues. After removal of 5 bases from V and 7 bases from J, the junction contained 7 bases not matched to a gene. From germline, CDR1 is GTSNPN and CDR2 SVGIG (reference sequence). The variable domain in full, completed from reference TRBV30 and TRBJ2-7, reads SQTIHQWPATLVQPVGSPLSLECTVEGTSNPNLYWYRQAAGRGLQLLFYSVGIGQISSEVPQNLSASRPQDRQFILSSKKLLLSDSGFYLCAWGTGTGGEQYFGPGTRLTVT.

The CDR3 loop reads CAWSVLAGASDTQYF. Written as DNA, the CDR3 is TGTGCCTGGAGTGTACTAGCGGGAGCGTCAGATACGCAGTATTTT. The V gene is TRBV30, the J gene TRBJ2-3, with 11 bases lining up with TRBD2. CDR1 is GTSNPN and CDR2 is SVGIG in the germline V gene (reference sequence). This CDR3 spans 15 amino acids. With 0 bases clipped from V and 4 bases from J, the junction kept 3 bases outside the gene matches.

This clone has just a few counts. CDR3 DNA: TGTGCCAGCTCACCAGTGGGGAGCTCTGGAAACACCATATATTTT. Its protein product is CASSPVGSSGNTIYF. The rearrangement uses TRBV18 and TRBJ1-3; no clear D. Trimming removed 2 bases from V and 0 bases from J, with 8 bases in between. The CDR3 loop spans 15 amino acids. CDR1 is KGHSH and CDR2 is LQKENI in the germline V gene.

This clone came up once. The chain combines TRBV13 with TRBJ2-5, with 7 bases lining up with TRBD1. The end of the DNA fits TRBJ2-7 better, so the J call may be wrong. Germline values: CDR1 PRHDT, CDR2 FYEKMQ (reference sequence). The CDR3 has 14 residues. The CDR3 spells CASSGDRKPYEQYF. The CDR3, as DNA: TGTGCCAGCAGCGGGGACAGAAAGCCCTACGAGCAGTACTTC.

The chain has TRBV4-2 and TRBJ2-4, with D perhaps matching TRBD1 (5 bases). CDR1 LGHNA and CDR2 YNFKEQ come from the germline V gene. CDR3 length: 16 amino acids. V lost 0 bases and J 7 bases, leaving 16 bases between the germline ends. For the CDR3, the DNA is TGTGCCAGCAGCCAAGACGGGCAGGGTCCGGCGAACATTCAGTACTTC. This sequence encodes CASSQDGQGPANIQYF.